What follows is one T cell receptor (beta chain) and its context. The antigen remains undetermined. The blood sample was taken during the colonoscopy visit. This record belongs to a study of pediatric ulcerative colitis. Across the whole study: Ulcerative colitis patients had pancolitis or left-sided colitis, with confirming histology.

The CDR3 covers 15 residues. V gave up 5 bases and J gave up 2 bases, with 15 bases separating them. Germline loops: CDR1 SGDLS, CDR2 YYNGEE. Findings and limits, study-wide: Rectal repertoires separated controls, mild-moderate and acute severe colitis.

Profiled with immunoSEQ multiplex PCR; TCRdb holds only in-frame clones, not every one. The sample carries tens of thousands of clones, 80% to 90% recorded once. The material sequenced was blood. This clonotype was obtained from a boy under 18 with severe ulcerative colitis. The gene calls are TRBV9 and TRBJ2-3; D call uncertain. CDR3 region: CASSDEEPLTDTQYF. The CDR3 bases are TGTGCCAGCAGTGACGAAGAGCCACTCACAGATACGCAGTATTTT.